The source of this T cell receptor (beta chain) is a study of cytomegalovirus exposure and HLA in healthy donors. Germline loops: CDR1 SGHRS, CDR2 YFSETQ. CDR3 length: 13 amino acids. The study ran its PCR with 60 Vbeta and 13 Jbeta primers. TCRdb's copy holds only in-frame clones and misses some; the assay was immunoSEQ multiplex PCR. The sample yields around 150,000 clones, approximately 80% seen once. The receptor was isolated from a man aged 30 to 39 in good health and CMV-seronegative. This chain uses TRBV5-1 with TRBJ2-5, with TRBD2 as a possible D gene (6 bases). The J call may be faulty, since TRBJ2-7 better matches the DNA end. Sequencing was carried out using PBMCs. In DNA form, the CDR3 reads TGCGCCAGCAGCTTCGGCGGGGCCTACGAGCAGTACTTC. Its translation: CASSFGGAYEQYF.